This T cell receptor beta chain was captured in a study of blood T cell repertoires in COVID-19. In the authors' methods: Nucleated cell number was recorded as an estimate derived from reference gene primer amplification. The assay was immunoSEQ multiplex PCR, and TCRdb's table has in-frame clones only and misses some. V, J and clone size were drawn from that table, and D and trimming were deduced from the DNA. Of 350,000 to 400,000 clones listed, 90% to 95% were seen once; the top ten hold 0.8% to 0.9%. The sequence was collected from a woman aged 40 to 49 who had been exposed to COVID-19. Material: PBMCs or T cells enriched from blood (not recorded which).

The CDR3 protein is CASSSTHMNTEAFF. The CDR3 region has the DNA TGTGCCAGTAGTTCCACCCACATGAACACTGAAGCTTTCTTT. V is TRBV19 and J is TRBJ1-1; D gene ambiguous. Germline V gene data show CDR1 as LNHDA and CDR2 as SQIVND (reference sequence). This CDR3 comprises 14 residues. With 5 bases removed from V and 0 bases from J, the gap between germline ends came to 10 bases.